The clone carrying this TCR beta chain was counted once. The Seattle patients, enrolled during active infection, were followed longitudinally. The data were taken from a study of blood T cell repertoires in COVID-19. Across the whole study: Material from acute and convalescent COVID-19 was sourced from the United States, Italy and Spain. T cells, B-cell-depleted T cells, or PBMCs supplied cDNA or gDNA.

Only in-frame clones appear in the TCRdb table, and some are missing; sequencing was by immunoSEQ multiplex PCR. The sample contains some 130,000 clones, about 92% of which appear only once. The origin of this receptor is a man in his fifties or sixties with COVID-19, enrolled during active disease. Sequences were obtained from peripheral blood.

The CDR3 loop reads CSVEKENYGYTF. CDR3 in DNA: TGCAGCGTTGAAAAAGAGAACTATGGCTACACCTTC. This chain connects TRBV29-1 to TRBJ1-2; the D is unclear. The CDR3 loop spans 12 amino acids. The germline gives CDR1 SQVTM, CDR2 ANQGSEA. V was clipped by 2 bases and J by 2 bases, with 6 bases between them.